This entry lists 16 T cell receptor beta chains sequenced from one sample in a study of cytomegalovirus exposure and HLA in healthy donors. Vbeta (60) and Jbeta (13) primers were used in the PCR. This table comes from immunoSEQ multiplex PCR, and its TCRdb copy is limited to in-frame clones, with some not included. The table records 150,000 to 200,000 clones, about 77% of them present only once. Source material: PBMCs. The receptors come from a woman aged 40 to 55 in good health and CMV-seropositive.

The CDR3 reads CAAGQGWNEQYF. The CDR3 region has the DNA TGTGCCGCGGGACAGGGATGGAACGAGCAGTACTTC. The genes are TRBV21-1 and TRBJ2-7; the table's D call, TRBD1, has no DNA check behind it. TRBV21-1 is designated a pseudogene. This CDR3 is built from 12 residues.

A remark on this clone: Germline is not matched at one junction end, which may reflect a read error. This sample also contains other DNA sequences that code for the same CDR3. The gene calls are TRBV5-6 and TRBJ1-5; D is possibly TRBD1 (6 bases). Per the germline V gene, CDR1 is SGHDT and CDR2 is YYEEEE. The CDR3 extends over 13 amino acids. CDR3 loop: CASSLDRDQPQHF. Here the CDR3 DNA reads TGTGCCAGCAGCTTGGACAGGGATCAGCCTCAGCATTTT.

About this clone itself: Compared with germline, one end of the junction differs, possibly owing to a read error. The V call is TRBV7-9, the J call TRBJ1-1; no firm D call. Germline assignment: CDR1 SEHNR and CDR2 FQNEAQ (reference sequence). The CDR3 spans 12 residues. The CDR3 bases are TGTTCCAGCAGCTTAGTTAGCACTGAAGCTTTCTTT. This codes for CSSSLVSTEAFF.

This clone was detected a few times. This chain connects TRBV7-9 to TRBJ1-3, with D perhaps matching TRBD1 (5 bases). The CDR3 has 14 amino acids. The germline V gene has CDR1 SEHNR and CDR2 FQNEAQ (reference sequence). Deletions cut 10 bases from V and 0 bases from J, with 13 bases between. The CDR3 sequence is CATGSRGSGNTIYF. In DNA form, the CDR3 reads TGTGCCACAGGGTCGCGGGGCTCTGGAAACACCATATATTTT.

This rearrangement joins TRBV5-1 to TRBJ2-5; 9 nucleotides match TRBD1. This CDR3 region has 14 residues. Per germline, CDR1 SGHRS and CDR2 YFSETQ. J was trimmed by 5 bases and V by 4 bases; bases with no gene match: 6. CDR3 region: CASSTTGGSETQYF. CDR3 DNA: TGCGCCAGCAGCACGACAGGGGGAAGCGAGACCCAGTACTTC. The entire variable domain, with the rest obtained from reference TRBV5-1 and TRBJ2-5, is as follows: KAGVTQTPRYLIKTRGQQVTLSCSPISGHRSVSWYQQTPGQGLQFLFEYFSETQRNKGNFPGRFSGRQFSNSRSEMNVSTLELGDSALYLCASSTTGGSETQYFGPGTRLLVL.

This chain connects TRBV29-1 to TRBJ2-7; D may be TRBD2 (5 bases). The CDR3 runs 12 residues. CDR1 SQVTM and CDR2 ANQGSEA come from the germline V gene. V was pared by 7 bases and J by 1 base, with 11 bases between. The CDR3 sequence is CSASDWSYEQYF. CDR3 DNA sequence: TGCAGCGCCTCGGACTGGTCCTACGAGCAGTACTTC.

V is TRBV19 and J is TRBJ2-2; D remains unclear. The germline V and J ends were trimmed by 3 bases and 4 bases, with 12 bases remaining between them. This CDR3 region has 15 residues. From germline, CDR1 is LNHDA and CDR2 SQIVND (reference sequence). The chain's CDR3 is CASSIPPSGTGELFF. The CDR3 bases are TGTGCCAGTAGTATTCCCCCTTCGGGCACCGGGGAGCTGTTTTTT.

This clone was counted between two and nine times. CDR3 sequence: CASSGSTRNTQYF. The CDR3 coding sequence is TGTGCCAGCAGTGGAAGCACTCGCAATACGCAGTATTTT. The rearrangement uses TRBV2 and TRBJ2-3; D unclear. The CDR3 extends over 13 amino acids. From germline, CDR1 is SNHLY and CDR2 FYNNEI. V lost 4 bases to trimming and J lost 7 bases, with 12 bases between them.

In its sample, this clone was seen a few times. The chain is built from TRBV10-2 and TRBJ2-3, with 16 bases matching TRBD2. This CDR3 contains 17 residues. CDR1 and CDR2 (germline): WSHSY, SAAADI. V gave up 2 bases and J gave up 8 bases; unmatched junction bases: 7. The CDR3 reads CASSETGTSGGAGTQYF. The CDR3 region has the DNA TGCGCCAGCAGTGAGACCGGGACTAGCGGGGGGGCCGGTACGCAGTATTTT.

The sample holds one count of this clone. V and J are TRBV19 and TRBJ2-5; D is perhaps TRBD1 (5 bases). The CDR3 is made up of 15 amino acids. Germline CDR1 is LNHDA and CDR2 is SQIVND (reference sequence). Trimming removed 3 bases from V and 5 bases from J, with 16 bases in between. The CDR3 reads CASSMQGTASETQYF. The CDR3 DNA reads TGTGCCAGTAGTATGCAGGGAACCGCTTCGGAGACCCAGTACTTC.

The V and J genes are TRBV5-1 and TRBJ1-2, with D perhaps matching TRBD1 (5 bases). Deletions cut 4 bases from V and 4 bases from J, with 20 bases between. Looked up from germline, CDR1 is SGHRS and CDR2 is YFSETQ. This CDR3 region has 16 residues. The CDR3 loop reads CASSQSGGIGFYGYTF. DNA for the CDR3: TGCGCCAGCAGCCAGAGCGGGGGAATTGGTTTCTATGGCTACACCTTC.

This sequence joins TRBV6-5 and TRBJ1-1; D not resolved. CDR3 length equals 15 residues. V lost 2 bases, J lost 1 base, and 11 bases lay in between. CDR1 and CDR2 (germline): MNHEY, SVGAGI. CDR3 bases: TGTGCCAGCAGTTACGAGGCAGGAGGGAACACTGAAGCTTTCTTT. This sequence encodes CASSYEAGGNTEAFF.

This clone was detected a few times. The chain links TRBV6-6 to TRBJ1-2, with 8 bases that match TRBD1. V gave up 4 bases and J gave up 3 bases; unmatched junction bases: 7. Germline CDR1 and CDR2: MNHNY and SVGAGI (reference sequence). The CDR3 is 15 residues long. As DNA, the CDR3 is TGTGCCAGCAGTTTCCTGACAGGGGCTGACTATGGCTACACCTTC. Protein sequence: CASSFLTGADYGYTF.

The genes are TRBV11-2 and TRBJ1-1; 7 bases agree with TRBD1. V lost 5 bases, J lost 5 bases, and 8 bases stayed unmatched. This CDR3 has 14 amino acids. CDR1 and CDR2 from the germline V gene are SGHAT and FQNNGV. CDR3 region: CASSPKGARTEAFF. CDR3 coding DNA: TGTGCCAGCAGCCCTAAGGGGGCGCGGACTGAAGCTTTCTTT. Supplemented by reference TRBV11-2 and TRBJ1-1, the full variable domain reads EAGVAQSPRYKIIEKRQSVAFWCNPISGHATLYWYQQILGQGPKLLIQFQNNGVVDDSQLPKDRFSAERLKGVDSTLKIQPAKLEDSAVYLCASSPKGARTEAFFGQGTRLTVV.

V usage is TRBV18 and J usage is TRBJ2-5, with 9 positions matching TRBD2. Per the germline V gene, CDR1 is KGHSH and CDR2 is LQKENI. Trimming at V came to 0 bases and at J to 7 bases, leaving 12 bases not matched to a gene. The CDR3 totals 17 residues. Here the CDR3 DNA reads TGTGCCAGCTCACCACCCCAGAGTAGCGGGAGAATACGGACCCAGTACTTC. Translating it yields CASSPPQSSGRIRTQYF.

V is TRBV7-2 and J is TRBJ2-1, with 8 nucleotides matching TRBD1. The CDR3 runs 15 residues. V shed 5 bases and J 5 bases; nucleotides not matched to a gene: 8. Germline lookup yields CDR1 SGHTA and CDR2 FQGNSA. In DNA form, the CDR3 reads TGTGCCAGCAGCACCCCCAGGACAGGGCACAATGAGCAGTTCTTC. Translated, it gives CASSTPRTGHNEQFF. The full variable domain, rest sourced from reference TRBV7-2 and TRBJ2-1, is GAGVSQSPSNKVTEKGKDVELRCDPISGHTALYWYRQSLGQGLEFLIYFQGNSAPDKSGLPSDRFSAERTGGSVSTLTIQRTQQEDSAVYLCASSTPRTGHNEQFFGPGTRLTVL.